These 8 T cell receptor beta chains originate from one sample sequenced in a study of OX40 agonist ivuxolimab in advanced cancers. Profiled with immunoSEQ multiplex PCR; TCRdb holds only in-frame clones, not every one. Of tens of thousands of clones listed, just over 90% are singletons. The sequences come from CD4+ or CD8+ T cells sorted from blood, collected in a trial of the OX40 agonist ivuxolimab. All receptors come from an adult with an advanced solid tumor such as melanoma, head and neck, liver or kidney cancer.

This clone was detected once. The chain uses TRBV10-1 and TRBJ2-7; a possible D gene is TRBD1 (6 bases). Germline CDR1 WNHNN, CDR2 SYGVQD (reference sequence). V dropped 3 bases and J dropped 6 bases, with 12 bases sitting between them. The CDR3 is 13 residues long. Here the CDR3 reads CASSDTGTGEQYF. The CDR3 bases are TGCGCCAGCAGTGATACAGGGACGGGCGAGCAGTACTTC.

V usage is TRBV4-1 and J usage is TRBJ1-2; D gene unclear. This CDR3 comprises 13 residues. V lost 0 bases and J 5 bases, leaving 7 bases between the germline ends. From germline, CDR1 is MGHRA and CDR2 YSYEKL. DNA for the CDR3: TGCGCCAGCAGCCAAGATTGGCTATATGGCTACACCTTC. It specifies CASSQDWLYGYTF.

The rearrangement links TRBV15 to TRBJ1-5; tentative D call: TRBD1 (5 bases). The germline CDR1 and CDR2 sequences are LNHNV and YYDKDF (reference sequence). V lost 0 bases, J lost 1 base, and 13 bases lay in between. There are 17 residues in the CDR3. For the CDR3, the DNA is TGTGCCACCAGCAGAGATAGGGGTGACAGAAGCAATCAGCCCCAGCATTTT. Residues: CATSRDRGDRSNQPQHF.

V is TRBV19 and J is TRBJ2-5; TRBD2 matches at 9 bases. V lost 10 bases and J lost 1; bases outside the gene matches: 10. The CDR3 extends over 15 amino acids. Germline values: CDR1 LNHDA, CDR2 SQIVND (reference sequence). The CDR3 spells CATRRGGGAQETQYF. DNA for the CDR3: TGTGCCACCCGACGGGGCGGGGGGGCCCAAGAGACCCAGTACTTC.

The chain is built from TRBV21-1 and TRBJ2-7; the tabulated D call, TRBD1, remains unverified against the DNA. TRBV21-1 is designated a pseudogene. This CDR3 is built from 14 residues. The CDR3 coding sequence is TGTGCCAGCAGCACCCGGGACATCTCCTACGAGCAGTACTTC. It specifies CASSTRDISYEQYF.

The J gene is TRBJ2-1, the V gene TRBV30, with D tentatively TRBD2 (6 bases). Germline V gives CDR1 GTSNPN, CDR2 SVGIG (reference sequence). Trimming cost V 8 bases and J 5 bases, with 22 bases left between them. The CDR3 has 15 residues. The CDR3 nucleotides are TGTGCCGGAGCCACCCTGGAGGGATTAAACAATGAGCAGTTCTTC. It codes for CAGATLEGLNNEQFF.

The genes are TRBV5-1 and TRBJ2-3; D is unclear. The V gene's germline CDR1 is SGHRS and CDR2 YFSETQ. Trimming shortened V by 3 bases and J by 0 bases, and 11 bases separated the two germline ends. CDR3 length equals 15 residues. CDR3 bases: TGCGCCAGCAGCTGGGCGTGTGGGAGCACAGATACGCAGTATTTT. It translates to CASSWACGSTDTQYF.

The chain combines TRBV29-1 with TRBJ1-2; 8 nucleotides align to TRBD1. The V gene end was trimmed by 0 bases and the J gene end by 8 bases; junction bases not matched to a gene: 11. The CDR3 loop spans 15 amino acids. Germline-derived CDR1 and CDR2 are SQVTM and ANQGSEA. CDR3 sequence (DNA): TGCAGCGTTGAAGAAACAGGGGGGCGGTCGGGCGGCTACACCTTC. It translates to CSVEETGGRSGGYTF.